A single sample gave rise to the 27 T cell receptor beta chains below, sequenced in a study of identifying expanded T cells in peripheral blood. The protocol was immunoSEQ multiplex PCR, while the TCRdb copy is restricted to in-frame clones and leaves out a portion. Among tens of thousands of clones listed, roughly 91% were seen once. Sample: blood. The receptor set was obtained from a person aged 18 to 75 in good health.

V is TRBV7-2 and J is TRBJ1-1; D perhaps matches TRBD1 (5 bases). The CDR3 runs 16 residues. Deletions cut 0 bases from V and 1 base from J, with 12 bases between. The germline gives CDR1 SGHTA, CDR2 FQGNSA. The CDR3 is CASSLAGTGQNTEAFF. Here the CDR3 DNA reads TGTGCCAGCAGCTTAGCTGGGACCGGACAGAACACTGAAGCTTTCTTT.

The chain combines TRBV19 with TRBJ2-3; D gene unclear. Trimming left V 1 base short and J 5 bases short, with 7 bases between. Germline CDR1 is LNHDA and CDR2 is SQIVND (reference sequence). CDR3 length equals 13 residues. The CDR3 DNA sequence: TGTGCCAGTAGTATAGTACTCGGAGATACGCAGTATTTT. This sequence encodes CASSIVLGDTQYF.

The chain couples TRBV21-1 to TRBJ1-5. TRBV21-1 is labeled a pseudogene. The CDR3 covers 14 residues. CDR3 residues: CASTPIRSNQPQHF. The DNA for the CDR3 is TGTGCCAGCACCCCCATCCGTAGCAATCAGCCCCAGCATTTT.

The CDR3 region has the DNA TGCAGCGTTGCCCACTTTCTGGGGGTGGAACTGTTTTTT. Protein sequence: CSVAHFLGVELFF. The chain couples TRBV29-1 to TRBJ1-4; maybe TRBD1 (5 bases). Trimming pared 4 bases from V and 12 bases from J, leaving 18 bases between. Germline V gene data show CDR1 as SQVTM and CDR2 as ANQGSEA. CDR3 length: 13 amino acids.

V gene TRBV7-9 combines with J gene TRBJ2-1; 8 nucleotides align to TRBD2. Germline V gives CDR1 SEHNR, CDR2 FQNEAQ (reference sequence). The trim removed 5 bases at V and 9 bases at J, leaving 12 bases unmatched. There are 15 residues in the CDR3. Written as DNA, the CDR3 is TGTGCCAGCAGCCCCGGGGGGGGGCATAGCGGTGAGCAGTTCTTC. This codes for CASSPGGGHSGEQFF.

CDR3 sequence reads: CASSQDGVGRPDSGNTIYF. The CDR3 DNA sequence: TGTGCCAGCAGCCAAGACGGAGTAGGGCGACCCGACTCTGGAAACACCATATATTTT. This chain uses TRBV4-2 with TRBJ1-3; D not resolved. The CDR3 consists of 19 residues. Germline V gene sequence: CDR1 LGHNA, CDR2 YNFKEQ. The V and J ends lost 0 bases and 0 bases respectively, with 18 bases between them.

The chain combines TRBV9 with TRBJ2-7; the D is unclear. The V gene lost 1 base and the J gene lost 0 bases, with 11 bases spanning the gap. The CDR3 consists of 15 residues. Looked up from germline, CDR1 is SGDLS and CDR2 is YYNGEE. The CDR3 loop is CASSVMELPSYEQYF. The CDR3 nucleotides read TGTGCCAGCAGCGTAATGGAGCTACCCTCCTACGAGCAGTACTTC. Full variable domain (missing parts from reference TRBV9 and TRBJ2-7): DSGVTQTPKHLITATGQRVTLRCSPRSGDLSVYWYQQSLDQGLQFLIQYYNGEERAKGNILERFSAQQFPDLHSELNLSSLELGDSALYFCASSVMELPSYEQYFGPGTRLTVT.

The J gene is TRBJ2-5, the V gene TRBV11-2; D unclear. Germline loops: CDR1 SGHAT, CDR2 FQNNGV. V lost 0 bases and J lost 5, with 13 bases in between. CDR3 length: 15 amino acids. CDR3 in DNA: TGTGCCAGCAGCTTAGACCGGGCCCCCGGGGAGACCCAGTACTTC. Protein: CASSLDRAPGETQYF.

The CDR3 DNA sequence: TGTGCCAGCAGCTTGAGGACAGGGTTAAACACCAACTATGGCTACACCTTC. Amino acid sequence: CASSLRTGLNTNYGYTF. The V and J genes are TRBV7-2 and TRBJ1-2, with TRBD1 matching 8 bases. This CDR3 comprises 17 residues. The V gene end was trimmed by 3 bases and the J gene end by 2 bases; junction bases not matched to a gene: 11. Germline V gene data show CDR1 as SGHTA and CDR2 as FQGNSA.

The chain combines TRBV7-9 with TRBJ2-1; D is ambiguous. V was cut by 8 bases and J by 5 bases, with 10 bases left in between. This CDR3 spans 12 amino acids. Germline CDR1 reads SEHNR; CDR2 reads FQNEAQ (reference sequence). The CDR3 protein is CASDALHNEQFF. The CDR3 region has the DNA TGTGCCAGCGACGCCCTCCACAATGAGCAGTTCTTC.

This clone has more than one count but fewer than ten. The chain combines TRBV9 with TRBJ1-6; no clear D. This CDR3 is built from 16 residues. Trimming stripped 2 bases from V and 2 bases from J, with 11 bases between. Germline V lookup: CDR1 SGDLS, CDR2 YYNGEE. CDR3 nucleotides: TGTGCCAGCAGCGTGGAAGAGCAGGCCTATAATTCACCCCTCCACTTT. Its translation is CASSVEEQAYNSPLHF.

This clone was recorded many times. The J gene is TRBJ1-4, the V gene TRBV7-2; D unclear. Germline V gene data show CDR1 as SGHTA and CDR2 as FQGNSA. The CDR3 covers 15 residues. V gave up 1 base and J gave up 0 bases, with 6 bases separating them. This CDR3 is CASSLGSATNEKLFF. In DNA form, the CDR3 reads TGTGCCAGCAGCTTAGGCTCAGCAACTAATGAAAAACTGTTTTTT. The full variable domain, with the rest looked up from reference TRBV7-2 and TRBJ1-4, is GAGVSQSPSNKVTEKGKDVELRCDPISGHTALYWYRQSLGQGLEFLIYFQGNSAPDKSGLPSDRFSAERTGGSVSTLTIQRTQQEDSAVYLCASSLGSATNEKLFFGSGTQLSVL.

CDR3 nucleotide sequence: TGTGCCAGCAGCCTCCAGGGCTGGGCCAACGTCCTGACTTTC. Translation gives CASSLQGWANVLTF. The chain has TRBV2 and TRBJ2-6; D might be TRBD1 (5 bases). Germline-derived CDR1 and CDR2 are SNHLY and FYNNEI. The CDR3 has 14 residues. V lost 6 bases and J lost 5, with 11 bases in between. Using reference TRBV2 and TRBJ2-6 for the parts outside the CDR3, the full variable domain is EPEVTQTPSHQVTQMGQEVILRCVPISNHLYFYWYRQILGQKVEFLVSFYNNEISEKSEIFDDQFSVERPDGSNFTLKIRSTKLEDSAMYFCASSLQGWANVLTFGAGSRLTVL.

The chain links TRBV7-9 to TRBJ1-4, with TRBD1 identical over 9 bases. V trimming: 5 bases; J trimming: 4 bases; junction bases outside the gene matches: 8. CDR1 is SEHNR, CDR2 FQNEAQ, per germline (reference sequence). This CDR3 spans 16 amino acids. DNA of the CDR3: TGTGCCAGCAGCCAATCGATGACAGGGGGTAATGAAAAACTGTTTTTT. Translating gives CASSQSMTGGNEKLFF.

V usage is TRBV5-1 and J usage is TRBJ2-1; the match to TRBD1 covers 8 bases. Germline trimming cut 5 bases from V and 4 bases from J; bases unmatched to any gene: 5. CDR1 is SGHRS and CDR2 is YFSETQ in the germline V gene. The length of the CDR3 is 14 residues. The CDR3 loop is CASSITGGYNEQFF. Here the CDR3 DNA reads TGCGCCAGCAGTATTACAGGGGGGTACAATGAGCAGTTCTTC.

The V gene is TRBV30, the J gene TRBJ2-7; possible D gene TRBD1, 5 bases. CDR3 length equals 13 residues. The germline V gene encodes CDR1 GTSNPN and CDR2 SVGIG (reference sequence). The germline V and J ends were trimmed by 2 bases and 3 bases, with 11 bases remaining between them. The CDR3 DNA sequence: TGTGCCTGGAGTTATGGGGCGATCTACGAGCAGTACTTC. Translating it yields CAWSYGAIYEQYF.

The chain combines TRBV7-9 with TRBJ2-6; no reliable D call. V lost 1 base and J 12 bases, leaving 13 bases between the germline ends. CDR1 and CDR2 (germline): SEHNR, FQNEAQ (reference sequence). The CDR3 consists of 14 residues. The CDR3: CASSLGAPLGVLTF. The CDR3 region has the DNA TGTGCCAGCAGCTTAGGGGCTCCCTTAGGCGTCCTGACTTTC.

This chain uses TRBV15 with TRBJ2-7; tentative D call: TRBD2 (6 bases). The length of the CDR3 is 14 residues. CDR1 is LNHNV, CDR2 YYDKDF, per germline (reference sequence). V shed 2 bases and J shed 6 bases, with 14 bases lying between them. The CDR3 DNA reads TGTGCCACCAGCAGAAGAGGTGGGGGGAGCGAGCAGTACTTC. It yields the protein CATSRRGGGSEQYF.

The CDR3, as DNA: TGCAGCGTAGATCGACAGGGTACCTACGAGCAGTACTTC. Amino acids: CSVDRQGTYEQYF. V is TRBV29-1 and J is TRBJ2-7; TRBD1 matches 7 bases. Trimming at V came to 6 bases and at J to 2 bases, leaving 7 bases not matched to a gene. CDR1 SQVTM and CDR2 ANQGSEA come from the germline V gene. The CDR3 is 13 residues long.

CDR3 residues: CASSLVGRNQPQHF. The CDR3 DNA reads as TGTGCCAGCAGCTTAGTGGGCAGGAATCAGCCCCAGCATTTT. This sequence joins TRBV7-9 and TRBJ1-5; D remains ambiguous. V gave up 1 base and J gave up 4 bases, with 8 bases separating them. This CDR3 is built from 14 residues. Looked up from germline, CDR1 is SEHNR and CDR2 is FQNEAQ (reference sequence).

This rearrangement joins TRBV11-2 to TRBJ2-6; TRBD1 matches at 8 bases. The germline V gene has CDR1 SGHAT and CDR2 FQNNGV. The CDR3 has 17 amino acids. V lost 3 bases to trimming and J lost 0 bases; unmatched junction nucleotides: 4. The CDR3 DNA reads TGTGCCAGCAGCTTTCGGACAGGGAGCTCTGGGGCCAACGTCCTGACTTTC. Translating gives CASSFRTGSSGANVLTF.

This rearrangement joins TRBV2 to TRBJ1-1; a weak D match, TRBD1 (5 bases). CDR1 SNHLY and CDR2 FYNNEI come from the germline V gene. This CDR3 is 14 amino acids long. V was clipped by 6 bases and J by 8 bases, with 19 bases between them. CDR3 in DNA: TGTGCCAGCAGCGCGACGGGGGGATTAACAGAAGCTTTCTTT. Translation: CASSATGGLTEAFF. The full variable domain, rest sourced from reference TRBV2 and TRBJ1-1, is EPEVTQTPSHQVTQMGQEVILRCVPISNHLYFYWYRQILGQKVEFLVSFYNNEISEKSEIFDDQFSVERPDGSNFTLKIRSTKLEDSAMYFCASSATGGLTEAFFGQGTRLTVV.

CDR3 amino acids: CAWCPPGQGVYTF. CDR3 DNA: TGTGCCTGGTGTCCACCGGGACAGGGCGTCTACACCTTC. The chain is built from TRBV30 and TRBJ1-2; 9 bases map to TRBD1. The ends lost 5 bases at V and 10 bases at J; junction bases unmatched: 11. CDR1 is GTSNPN and CDR2 is SVGIG in the germline V gene (reference sequence). The CDR3 sequence is 13 residues long.

V usage is TRBV10-2 and J usage is TRBJ1-3, with D maybe TRBD1 (5 bases). Per the germline V gene, CDR1 is WSHSY and CDR2 is SAAADI. The V end lost 6 bases, the J end lost 1 base, and 19 bases lay between the germline ends. The CDR3 length is 17 residues. CDR3 loop: CASRGEVGRGSGNTIYF. The CDR3 DNA reads as TGCGCCAGCAGGGGGGAGGTAGGGCGCGGGTCTGGAAACACCATATATTTT.

J is TRBJ1-3 and V is TRBV7-6, with D uncertain. Per germline, CDR1 SGHVS and CDR2 FNYEAQ. The CDR3 spans 14 residues. Trimming cost V 3 bases and J 4 bases, with 10 bases left between them. CDR3 region: CASSFSELGNTIYF. The CDR3 region has the DNA TGTGCCAGCAGCTTTAGTGAGCTGGGAAACACCATATATTTT. Looking up the rest from reference TRBV7-6 and TRBJ1-3 gives the full variable domain: GAGVSQSPRYKVTKRGQDVALRCDPISGHVSLYWYRQALGQGPEFLTYFNYEAQQDKSGLPNDRFSAERPEGSISTLTIQRTEQRDSAMYRCASSFSELGNTIYFGEGSWLTVV.

The chain couples TRBV4-1 to TRBJ2-2, with D perhaps matching TRBD1 or TRBD2 (5 bases each). Per germline, CDR1 MGHRA and CDR2 YSYEKL. The germline V and J ends were trimmed by 2 bases and 9 bases, with 16 bases remaining between them. The CDR3 consists of 15 residues. CDR3 nucleotides: TGCGCCAGCAGCCAATCGGGACCCTCGGGGCGGGAGCTGTTTTTT. It codes for CASSQSGPSGRELFF.

The V call is TRBV11-2, the J call TRBJ2-5, with TRBD1 as a possible D gene (5 bases). V was shortened by 0 bases and J by 5 bases, with 7 bases between the two germline ends. There are 13 residues in the CDR3. Germline V CDR1 and CDR2: SGHAT, FQNNGV. The CDR3 here is CASSLDRVETQYF. In DNA form, the CDR3 reads TGTGCCAGCAGCTTAGACAGGGTGGAGACCCAGTACTTC.